The T cell receptor beta chain under discussion was sequenced for a study of shared clonotypes between healthy human individuals (dated by TCRdb to 2018 to 2020). Some background on the complete study: The cohort comprised a couple of women and three men aged 18 to 49 years. Different laboratories and diverse techniques were used to prepare libraries and sequence TCR repertoires, to increase sequencing depth and limit assay-specific biases. To estimate repertoire size and how much clonotype sharing occurs between individuals, the study deeply sequenced the blood TCR repertoires of roughly 5 healthy adults. Leukapheresis yielded between about 0.94 and 9.5 billion PBMCs per donor.

General conclusions and limits of the study: Sampling was limited to blood, and TCR repertoires in tissue likely differ from TCR repertoires in blood. The genetic and exposure-history diversity represented was limited by the small number of donors. Based on pairwise subsampling, the degree of clonotype sharing among donors was expected to be affected by sequencing depth.

Using the deep immunoSEQ assay, multiplex PCR amplified TCR CDR3 regions from genomic DNA. For each cell subset, the extracted genomic DNA was distributed evenly across all wells of several immunoSEQ 96-well plates, and each plate served as one replicate. For unsorted PBMC, each replicate PCR was loaded with roughly 330 ng genomic DNA, equivalent to roughly 31,000 T cell genomes. Genomic DNA from unsorted PBMC was sequenced over ten immunoSEQ deep assay plates. Purified libraries were measured with a Qubit 3.0 fluorometer, size-checked on a Bioanalyzer 2100, and measured again with the KAPA Library Quantification kit. Each immunoSEQ 96-well plate was sequenced on its own single-read 150-cycle Illumina NextSeq 550 flow cell. From the authors' description of their analysis: Because only junctional sequences without quality scores were contained in the immunoSEQ output, filtering matching that applied to full-length reads could not be performed. Sequences were annotated with PyIR, a Python wrapper for IgBLAST v1.9, using IMGT germline references to assign V/J genes and CDR3. Reads with weak V/J assignments (E-value above 1e-6), missing CDR3, stop codons, out-of-frame junctions, or ambiguous translated residues were removed. V3J clonotypes were defined as sequences sharing an identical inferred V gene, J gene, and CDR3 amino acid sequence. To compute the percentage overlap between repertoires, the number of shared unique clonotypes was divided by the size of the smaller repertoire. Repertoire richness was assessed with RTK rarefaction, the Chao1 estimator, and Recon v2.1 estimates of unobserved clonotypes. Drawn from immuneACCESS, this table holds only the in-frame rearrangements with V and J called that TCRdb kept. Clones are partly lost; checked studies trace under half to an unresolved V gene and leave the rest unexplained. The V and J calls and clone size are taken from that table; D and trimming were inferred from the DNA. The table for this sample lists about 460,000 clones; approximately 71% of them were counted only once. The ten largest clones add up to around 12% of the sample.

Worth noting for this clone: Its antigen is still unknown. This sequence may be a read error, since a much larger clone differs from it by one base. No conserved phenylalanine or tryptophan ends this CDR3, so it is likely a read error.

The CDR3 spans 15 amino acids, including both terminal residues. The read is trimmed to its CDR3 DNA, 45 bases read in frame from base 1. CDR1 and CDR2 are read off the germline V gene as MNHNS and SASEGT. V has 0 bases trimmed and J has 6 bases trimmed; junction bases matching no gene number 5. The donors were healthy, HIV-negative adults who had no recently reported acute infections or vaccinations. Every donor was a Caucasian adult living in Nashville, Tennessee, USA. For unsorted samples, approximately 89 million PBMCs were counted, and genomic DNA was extracted using the QIAamp DNA Blood Mini kit. After blood collection by leukapheresis, PBMCs were isolated using Ficoll-Histopaque density gradient centrifugation and then cryopreserved in the vapor phase of liquid nitrogen.

This TCR derives from a woman aged 40 to 50 in good health. Some clones in this sample may be carry-over from other donors' samples. The specimen was PBMCs. The V gene is TRBV6-1 and the J gene is TRBJ1-5; a stretch of 7 junction bases matches TRBD1. This receptor carries the CDR3 CASSEATGSRQPQHS. The nucleotide sequence reads as follows: TGTGCCAGCAGTGAAGCGACAGGGTCGCGTCAGCCCCAGCATTCT.